Shown below are 28 T cell receptor beta chains from a single sample sequenced in a study of blood T cell repertoires in COVID-19. Clones were sequenced by immunoSEQ multiplex PCR, and TCRdb holds only the in-frame ones, with some missing. The sample consists of about 210,000 clones, roughly four fifths of them appearing once. Source material: peripheral blood. The origin of the receptors is a middle-aged woman with acute or convalescent COVID-19.

CDR3 in DNA: TGTGCCACCAGTGCAGGGGGCTCCTACAATGAGCAGTTCTTC. Encoded protein: CATSAGGSYNEQFF. V usage is TRBV24-1 and J usage is TRBJ2-1; TRBD1 matches 7 bases. The V and J ends lost 5 bases and 0 bases, in that order; junction bases with no gene match: 0. The CDR3 contains 14 residues. Germline V gives CDR1 KGHDR, CDR2 SFDVKD.

The chain couples TRBV5-1 to TRBJ2-1; 7 bases match TRBD1. V was pared by 0 bases and J by 4 bases, with 7 bases of the junction left unmatched. The CDR3 has 16 amino acids. Germline V gene lookup returns CDR1 SGHRS and CDR2 YFSETQ. The CDR3 DNA follows: TGCGCCAGCAGCTTGGCCCCCGGACAGGAGTACAATGAGCAGTTCTTC. This translates into CASSLAPGQEYNEQFF.

The chain links TRBV11-3 to TRBJ2-1; 7 positions agree with TRBD2. In germline, CDR1 is SGHNT, CDR2 YENEEA. The CDR3 has 16 amino acids. The junction had 10 bases not matched to a gene; V was cut back by 1 base and J by 7 bases. This CDR3 reads CASSLADGGSRNEQFF. The CDR3, as DNA: TGTGCCAGCAGCTTAGCCGACGGCGGGAGCCGAAATGAGCAGTTCTTC.

The gene calls are TRBV2 and TRBJ1-5; D not resolved. The V end was cut by 1 base, the J end by 4 bases, with 5 bases between. This CDR3 is built from 13 residues. Germline CDR1 and CDR2: SNHLY and FYNNEI. The CDR3 DNA reads TGTGCCAGCAGTGAAGGGGCAAATCAGCCCCAGCATTTT. This codes for CASSEGANQPQHF.

This clone showed up just a few times. Other DNA sequences in this specimen translate into the identical CDR3. J is TRBJ2-7 and V is TRBV6-2 or TRBV6-3, with D possibly being TRBD1 (5 bases). V gave up 2 bases and J gave up 2 bases, with 7 bases separating them. The germline V gene encodes CDR1 MNHEY and CDR2 SVGEGT. The length of the CDR3 is 13 residues. This CDR3 reads CASSYTGPYEQYF. In nucleotides, the CDR3 is TGTGCCAGCAGTTACACAGGCCCCTACGAGCAGTACTTC.

V and J are TRBV30 and TRBJ1-4, with a tentative D call TRBD1 (6 bases). Trimming pared 4 bases from V and 4 bases from J, leaving 10 bases between. The CDR3 contains 13 residues. The germline V gene has CDR1 GTSNPN and CDR2 SVGIG (reference sequence). CDR3 amino acids: CAWKDSLNEKLFF. CDR3 nucleotide sequence: TGTGCCTGGAAGGACAGCCTTAATGAAAAACTGTTTTTT.

J is TRBJ2-7 and V is TRBV10-3; 11 bases fit TRBD2. J lost 7 bases, V lost 6 bases, and 8 bases had no gene match. Germline CDR1 reads ENHRY; CDR2 reads SYGVKD. The CDR3 sequence is 14 residues long. CDR3 nucleotides: TGTGCCATCAGGGGGACTAGCGGTGGAGGGGAGCAGTACTTC. This translates into CAIRGTSGGGEQYF.

V and J are TRBV11-3 and TRBJ2-2, with TRBD1 matching over 7 bases. Germline V gene sequence: CDR1 SGHNT, CDR2 YENEEA. After removal of 4 bases from V and 0 bases from J, the junction contained 5 bases not matched to a gene. This CDR3 spans 16 amino acids. DNA for the CDR3: TGTGCCAGCAGCTCCCGGACAGGTTCGAACACCGGGGAGCTGTTTTTT. Its protein is CASSSRTGSNTGELFF.

V and J are TRBV2 and TRBJ1-3, with TRBD1 as a possible D gene (6 bases). V was pared by 6 bases and J by 2 bases, with 26 bases between. CDR1 and CDR2 (germline): SNHLY, FYNNEI. The CDR3 is made up of 19 amino acids. CDR3 amino acids: CASSAPRGKTGLAGNTIYF. CDR3 DNA sequence: TGTGCCAGCAGCGCGCCACGGGGTAAGACAGGCTTAGCTGGAAACACCATATATTTT.

This chain links TRBV2 with TRBJ2-3; 8 bases align to TRBD2. The J segment lost 4 bases and the V segment lost 8 bases, leaving 8 bases of the junction unmatched. CDR3 size: 14 residues. The V gene's germline CDR1 is SNHLY and CDR2 FYNNEI. The chain's CDR3 is CASLAGGTADTQYF. The DNA of the CDR3 is TGTGCCAGCTTGGCGGGGGGCACGGCAGATACGCAGTATTTT.

The genes are TRBV20-1 and TRBJ2-3; maybe TRBD2 (6 bases). This CDR3 has 14 residues. Germline CDR1 reads DFQATT; CDR2 reads SNEGSKA (reference sequence). V was cut by 3 bases and J by 1 base, with 11 bases left in between. The CDR3 is CSASTSSGTDTQYF. The CDR3 DNA reads as TGCAGTGCTAGTACTAGCTCTGGCACAGATACGCAGTATTTT.

The chain couples TRBV7-2 to TRBJ2-3; 10 nucleotides align to TRBD2. Germline V gene sequence: CDR1 SGHTA, CDR2 FQGNSA. V was pared by 4 bases and J by 4 bases, with 8 bases of the junction left unmatched. The CDR3 length is 16 residues. The CDR3 protein is CASSSASGRSADTQYF. The CDR3, as DNA: TGTGCCAGCAGCTCAGCTAGCGGGAGATCGGCAGATACGCAGTATTTT.

The chain joins TRBV11-2 to TRBJ2-7; 7 bases are shared with TRBD1. Germline V gene sequence: CDR1 SGHAT, CDR2 FQNNGV. The V segment lost 4 bases and the J segment 2 bases; nucleotides outside the gene matches: 5. The CDR3 is 14 amino acids. Here the CDR3 DNA reads TGTGCCAGCAGCTATGGACAGGTGGCCTACGAGCAGTACTTC. It yields the protein CASSYGQVAYEQYF.

The V call is TRBV7-9, the J call TRBJ2-7, with D maybe TRBD2 (5 bases). Trimming shortened V by 4 bases and J by 6 bases, and 16 bases separated the two germline ends. CDR1 and CDR2 from the germline V gene are SEHNR and FQNEAQ (reference sequence). This CDR3 has 14 amino acids. The chain's CDR3 is CASSSDGIGSEQYF. In DNA form, the CDR3 reads TGTGCCAGCAGCTCGGACGGGATAGGAAGCGAGCAGTACTTC.

This chain links TRBV20-1 with TRBJ1-6; no clear D gene. Germline lookup yields CDR1 DFQATT and CDR2 SNEGSKA (reference sequence). Trimming shortened V by 6 bases and J by 8 bases, and 8 bases separated the two germline ends. The length of the CDR3 is 11 residues. The CDR3 region is CSATIDSPLHF. The CDR3 DNA follows: TGCAGTGCCACCATAGATTCACCCCTCCACTTT.

The rearrangement joins TRBV3-1 (or the pseudogene TRBV3-2) to TRBJ2-1; TRBD2 aligns across 9 bases. Germline values: CDR1 LGHDT, CDR2 YNNKEL (reference sequence). The J segment lost 5 bases and the V segment lost 4 bases, leaving 12 bases of the junction unmatched. This CDR3 has 17 residues. CDR3 DNA sequence: TGTGCCAGCAGCCGAGGAGGCGGGGGGGCCAGGAACAATGAGCAGTTCTTC. Amino acid sequence: CASSRGGGGARNNEQFF.

The chain employs TRBV24-1 and TRBJ1-1; D might be TRBD1 (5 bases). The germline V and J ends were trimmed by 7 bases and 7 bases, with 15 bases remaining between them. CDR3 size: 13 residues. The germline V gene encodes CDR1 KGHDR and CDR2 SFDVKD. CDR3 sequence reads: CATRETPGGEAFF. For the CDR3, the DNA is TGTGCCACCAGGGAGACCCCCGGGGGTGAAGCTTTCTTT.

In its sample, this clone was seen a few times. This chain joins TRBV11-2 and TRBJ1-1; D might be TRBD1 (6 bases). Trimming took 5 bases from V and 5 from J, leaving 15 bases between them. The CDR3 is 14 residues long. Germline assignment: CDR1 SGHAT and CDR2 FQNNGV. The CDR3 DNA is TGTGCCAGCAGCAGGGGGGGGCGGGTGACTGAAGCTTTCTTT. It codes for CASSRGGRVTEAFF.

The count of this clone is one. CDR3 residues: CASSLSGGGFDGYTF. The CDR3 DNA reads as TGCGCCAGCAGCTTGTCAGGGGGCGGATTCGATGGCTACACCTTC. This chain connects TRBV5-1 to TRBJ1-2; 8 positions agree with TRBD1. The CDR3 spans 15 residues. Per the germline V gene, CDR1 is SGHRS and CDR2 is YFSETQ. V dropped 1 base and J dropped 6; count of bases not matched to a gene: 8. Using reference TRBV5-1 and TRBJ1-2 for the parts outside the CDR3, the full variable domain is KAGVTQTPRYLIKTRGQQVTLSCSPISGHRSVSWYQQTPGQGLQFLFEYFSETQRNKGNFPGRFSGRQFSNSRSEMNVSTLELGDSALYLCASSLSGGGFDGYTFGSGTRLTVV.

In DNA form, the CDR3 reads TGCGCCAGCAGCCCCGGACAGGGTCTGAACACTGAAGCTTTCTTT. Translated, it gives CASSPGQGLNTEAFF. The J gene is TRBJ1-1, the V gene TRBV5-1; TRBD1 matches 8 bases. The CDR3 contains 15 residues. Germline lookup yields CDR1 SGHRS and CDR2 YFSETQ. Trimming took 4 bases from V and 0 from J; bases not matched to a gene: 5. The whole variable domain, filled in from reference TRBV5-1 and TRBJ1-1, reads KAGVTQTPRYLIKTRGQQVTLSCSPISGHRSVSWYQQTPGQGLQFLFEYFSETQRNKGNFPGRFSGRQFSNSRSEMNVSTLELGDSALYLCASSPGQGLNTEAFFGQGTRLTVV.

This chain uses TRBV4-3 with TRBJ1-1, with 7 bases that match TRBD1. The CDR3 extends over 13 amino acids. V lost 4 bases to trimming and J lost 3 bases; unmatched junction nucleotides: 2. Germline values: CDR1 LGHNA, CDR2 YSLEER. The CDR3 region is CASSPRGDTEAFF. CDR3 DNA: TGCGCCAGCAGCCCCAGGGGGGACACTGAAGCTTTCTTT.

This chain connects TRBV9 to TRBJ2-5, with 10 bases identical to TRBD2. V trimming: 0 bases; J trimming: 5 bases; junction bases outside the gene matches: 10. CDR1 is SGDLS, CDR2 YYNGEE, per germline. The CDR3 is made up of 17 amino acids. As DNA, the CDR3 is TGTGCCAGCAGCGTAGCTCAGCTAGCGGGGGCAGGGGAGACCCAGTACTTC. Protein sequence: CASSVAQLAGAGETQYF.

This clone appeared a few times. The chain is built from TRBV5-4 and TRBJ1-2, with 10 bases matching TRBD1. V was clipped by 4 bases and J by 3 bases; unmatched bases: 15. The CDR3 has 18 amino acids. Germline loops: CDR1 SGHNT, CDR2 YYREEE (reference sequence). CDR3 sequence reads: CASSPGGTGAVGDYGYTF. CDR3 nucleotides: TGTGCCAGCAGCCCGGGAGGGACAGGGGCTGTAGGTGACTATGGCTACACCTTC. The full variable domain, with the rest looked up from reference TRBV5-4 and TRBJ1-2, is ETGVTQSPTHLIKTRGQQVTLRCSSQSGHNTVSWYQQALGQGPQFIFQYYREEENGRGNFPPRFSGLQFPNYSSELNVNALELDDSALYLCASSPGGTGAVGDYGYTFGSGTRLTVV.

This clone was counted only a few times. The gene calls are TRBV5-1 and TRBJ2-3; 7 nucleotides align to TRBD2. The CDR3 is made up of 15 amino acids. Germline-derived CDR1 and CDR2 are SGHRS and YFSETQ. Trimming took 5 bases from V and 0 from J; bases not matched to a gene: 6. The CDR3 sequence is CASSGGGTSTDTQYF. As DNA, the CDR3 is TGCGCCAGCAGTGGCGGGGGAACTAGCACAGATACGCAGTATTTT.

The genes are TRBV15 and TRBJ2-7; D is undetermined. V was shortened by 0 bases and J by 0 bases, with 6 bases between the two germline ends. Germline assignment: CDR1 LNHNV and CDR2 YYDKDF (reference sequence). This CDR3 has 14 residues. The CDR3 sequence is CATSRDRYSYEQYF. The DNA for the CDR3 is TGTGCCACCAGCAGAGACAGATACTCCTACGAGCAGTACTTC.

The chain links TRBV7-6 to TRBJ1-4; 7 nucleotides match TRBD1. J was trimmed by 6 bases and V by 4 bases; bases with no gene match: 8. Germline CDR1 and CDR2: SGHVS and FNYEAQ. This CDR3 has 15 residues. CDR3 nucleotides: TGTGCCAGCAGCTGGGGGACAGCCAGAGATGAAAAACTGTTTTTT. Its protein product is CASSWGTARDEKLFF.

The CDR3 sequence is CATSGSGTGNQPQHF. The CDR3 DNA reads TGTGCCACCAGTGGTTCCGGGACAGGGAATCAGCCCCAGCATTTT. The chain couples TRBV24-1 to TRBJ1-5; 9 bases are shared with TRBD1. The V segment lost 5 bases and the J segment 4 bases; nucleotides outside the gene matches: 5. CDR1 and CDR2 from the germline V gene are KGHDR and SFDVKD. The CDR3 totals 15 residues.

The CDR3, as DNA: TGCAGCGTTGAAGGAAGCCAGGGACAGGGGCAGGACGAGCAGTACTTC. It specifies CSVEGSQGQGQDEQYF. The V call is TRBV29-1, the J call TRBJ2-7; 10 bases line up with TRBD1. The CDR3 loop spans 16 amino acids. V trimming: 1 base; J trimming: 5 bases; junction bases outside the gene matches: 11. Germline-derived CDR1 and CDR2 are SQVTM and ANQGSEA.